This T cell receptor (beta chain) came from a study of regulatory T cells in long-lasting Graves disease. Stated time point: newly diagnosed GD, antithyroid drugs for less than 3 months. Generation of the TCR library employed RNA extracted from PBMCs. Findings and caveats of the study: Accuracy was possibly reduced by small sample size.

This clonotype was found many times. Its antigen is not identified. With iRepertoire HTBI primers and Arm-PCR of CDR3 regions, TCR beta libraries were built. One entry per CDR3 protein results from TCRdb running MiXCR on the multiplex PCR reads. The data show 200,000 to 250,000 distinct CDR3 sequences, about 19% seen once. The CDR3 totals 14 residues. Trimming pared 1 base from V and 4 bases from J, leaving 13 bases between. CDR1 and CDR2 (germline): GTSNPN, SVGIG (reference sequence). The data were also submitted as part of a second study, on T cells in Graves' hyperthyroidism and ophthalmopathy. According to that study: For ophthalmopathy, model prediction preceded onset by a median approximately 6 months.

The input for sequencing was peripheral blood mononuclear cells (PBMCs), taken at new diagnosis, from a patient treated with antithyroid drugs. The clonotype was recovered from a woman in her twenties or thirties with Graves disease. The chain employs TRBV30 and TRBJ1-2; D is perhaps TRBD1 (5 bases). For the CDR3, the DNA is TGTGCCTGGAGTGAGCAGGGTAGCGGCTATGGCTACACCTTC. This encodes CAWSEQGSGYGYTF. Variable domain in full (rest from reference TRBV30 and TRBJ1-2): SQTIHQWPATLVQPVGSPLSLECTVEGTSNPNLYWYRQAAGRGLQLLFYSVGIGQISSEVPQNLSASRPQDRQFILSSKKLLLSDSGFYLCAWSEQGSGYGYTFGSGTRLTVV.